A selection of T cell receptor beta chains follows, all from one sample in a study of blood T cells in healthy people across ages. TCRdb used MiXCR to reprocess the 5' RACE reads, holding one entry per CDR3 protein. The sample includes around 1,900,000 distinct CDR3 sequences, about two fifths of them seen just once. Sequencing was carried out using blood. These receptors came from a human donor in good health. The CDR3 runs from the conserved cysteine through the conserved F or W. A D gene is named only where the DNA matches it firmly. Rows give clone size only sometimes, using once, few, many, or a class for an expanded clone.

d_gene	j_gene	abundance	v_gene	CDR3nt	CDR3aa
-	TRBJ2-3	few	TRBV7-2	TGTGCCGGCAGCTTAAGGACTAGCACAGATACGCAGTATTTT	CAGSLRTSTDTQYF
-	TRBJ1-6	few	TRBV4-3	TGCGCCAGCAGCCGGCAGGGAACGGATTCACCCCTCCACTTT	CASSRQGTDSPLHF
-	TRBJ2-7	-	TRBV12-3/TRBV12-4	TGTACCAGCAGTTTTACAGGGAGCTACGAGCAGTACTTC	CTSSFTGSYEQYF
-	TRBJ1-6	-	TRBV4-2	TGTGCCGGCAGCCAAACGGTAGTTTCACCCCTCCACTTT	CAGSQTVVSPLHF
TRBD1	TRBJ2-2	-	TRBV7-9	TGTGCCAGCAGTTTCCCGTTGGGACAGGATAACACCGGGGAGCTGTTTTTT	CASSFPLGQDNTGELFF
TRBD2	TRBJ2-1	many	TRBV7-8	TGTGCCAGCAGCTCGTATTCGGGGGGTTACAATGAGCAGTTCTTC	CASSSYSGGYNEQFF
-	TRBJ1-1	-	TRBV27	TGTGCCAGCAAACCGGGGGACACCTATTTTGAAGCTTTCTTT	CASKPGDTYFEAFF
-	TRBJ2-1	many	TRBV7-2	TGTGCCAGCAGCTCATCGGGGTCAGCCTACAATGAGCAGTTCTTC	CASSSSGSAYNEQFF
TRBD2	TRBJ2-4	-	TRBV7-9	TGTGCCAGCAGCCCCGGGTGGGGGAGCGGGAGGGCCCAAAACATTCAGTACTTC	CASSPGWGSGRAQNIQYF
-	TRBJ2-1	few	TRBV12-3/TRBV12-4	TGTGCCAGCAGTTTCGGGACAATGAGGCAGTTCTTC	CASSFGTMRQFF
-	TRBJ2-5	-	TRBV11-3	TGTGCCAGCAGCCAGGTGCCAGCGCCGGAGACCCAGTACTTC	CASSQVPAPETQYF
-	TRBJ2-3	-	TRBV9	TGTGCCAGCAGCGTAGAAGGGGGGGCGCCAACAGATACGCAGTATTTT	CASSVEGGAPTDTQYF
-	TRBJ2-3	-	TRBV27	TGTGCCAGCAGTTTCAACCTGGCAGATACGCAGTATTTT	CASSFNLADTQYF
-	TRBJ2-2	-	TRBV6-6	TGTGCCAGCAGTTTCAGGGTTCCCGGGGAGCTGTTTTTT	CASSFRVPGELFF
TRBD1	TRBJ1-5	once	TRBV7-2	TGTGCCAGCAGCTACAGGGGCGGGATCGGCAATCAGCCCCAGCATTTT	CASSYRGGIGNQPQHF
-	TRBJ2-7	-	TRBV15	TGTGCCACCAGCAGCGCACCGTCATACGAGCAGTACTTC	CATSSAPSYEQYF
-	TRBJ2-3	-	TRBV7-2	TGTGCCAGCAGGCTCGACTCCTATACGCAGTATTTT	CASRLDSYTQYF
-	TRBJ2-5	many	TRBV7-2	TGCGCCAGCAGTCTGAGGGGGGGCGGAGAGACCCAGTACTTC	CASSLRGGGETQYF
-	TRBJ1-1	-	TRBV10-3	TGTGCCATCAGCTCTGGGGGCCAGAACACTGAAGCTTTCTTT	CAISSGGQNTEAFF
-	TRBJ1-5	-	TRBV20-1	TGCAGTGCTAGATTCTGGAGCAATCAGCCCCAGCATTTT	CSARFWSNQPQHF
-	TRBJ2-5	-	TRBV5-1	TGCGCCAGCAGCGCAGACAGTTCTCGGGAGACCCAGTACTTC	CASSADSSRETQYF
-	TRBJ2-3	-	TRBV9	TGTGCCAGCAGCGTACATCAGGGATCTAGCACAGATACGCAGTATTTT	CASSVHQGSSTDTQYF
-	TRBJ2-7	-	TRBV6-1	TGTGCCAGCAGTGGGCACGTCTACGAGCAGTACTTC	CASSGHVYEQYF
TRBD1	TRBJ1-2	few	TRBV29-1	TGCAGCGGGGTAGGGGGCAATGGCTACACCTTC	CSGVGGNGYTF
TRBD2	TRBJ2-3	few	TRBV24-1	TGTGCCACCAGTGATTCCAGCGGGGGGGCTTATTATACGCAGTATTTT	CATSDSSGGAYYTQYF
TRBD1	TRBJ2-1	many	TRBV9	TGTGCCAGCAGCGTCACACAGGGGGCCTCCTACAATGAGCAGTTCTTC	CASSVTQGASYNEQFF
TRBD1	TRBJ1-2	-	TRBV20-1	TGCAGTGCGATTGGACAGGGGGTTGGCTATGGCTACACCTTC	CSAIGQGVGYGYTF
-	TRBJ1-1	-	TRBV6-1	TGTGCCAGCAGTGCCCAAGGGGGTCATACTGAAGCTTTCTTT	CASSAQGGHTEAFF
-	TRBJ2-1	-	TRBV6-2/TRBV6-3	TGTGCCAGCACTTCCCTGGATCGATCAAGGGTTGAGCAGTTCTTC	CASTSLDRSRVEQFF
-	TRBJ2-7	-	TRBV29-1	TGCAGCGTTTGGTCTAGGGAACCCCCTTACGAGCAGTACTTC	CSVWSREPPYEQYF
-	TRBJ2-1	-	TRBV15	TGTGCCACCAGCAGAGATCTTTTGGGGGAACCCTCCTACAATGAGCAGTTCTTC	CATSRDLLGEPSYNEQFF
-	TRBJ2-6	few	TRBV29-1	TGCAGCGTGTGGGGGGCTGGGGCCAACGTCCTGACTTTC	CSVWGAGANVLTF
TRBD2	TRBJ2-1	few	TRBV24-1	TGTGCCACCAGTGTTGCGCTAGCGGGGGGAAATGAGCAGTTCTTC	CATSVALAGGNEQFF
-	TRBJ2-7	many	TRBV12-3/TRBV12-4	TGTGCCAGCAGTTTTAGTGCGGTCTACGAGCAGTACTTC	CASSFSAVYEQYF
-	TRBJ2-3	-	TRBV20-1	TGCAGTGCTACCTACGGGGAGAGCACAGATACGCAGTATTTT	CSATYGESTDTQYF
-	TRBJ2-4	-	TRBV5-1	TGCGCCAGCAGCTTGGGCATGCGAATCCGTCATGAGCAGTACTTC	CASSLGMRIRHEQYF
TRBD2	TRBJ2-7	-	TRBV19	TGTGCCAGTAGTATGACTAGCGGGGGTATCTACGAGCAGTACTTC	CASSMTSGGIYEQYF
-	TRBJ1-2	many	TRBV7-2	TGTGCCAGCAGCGCGTGGGACACCCGCGGCTCGGGCTACACCTTC	CASSAWDTRGSGYTF
TRBD1	TRBJ1-2	few	TRBV6-5	TGTGCCAGCAGCCAATCCGCATCAGGGGGCTATGGCTACACCTTC	CASSQSASGGYGYTF
TRBD1	TRBJ1-6	-	TRBV10-3	TGTGCCATCAGGGCGGGGGACAGATCCTCACCCCTCCACTTT	CAIRAGDRSSPLHF
TRBD1	TRBJ2-6	few	TRBV20-1	TGCAGTGCTAGCCAGGGGGCCAGGGCTGGGGCCAACGTCCTGACTTTC	CSASQGARAGANVLTF
-	TRBJ1-6	-	TRBV4-3	TGCGCCAGCAGCCAAGAGAGGCAGTCGCCCTACTATAATTCACCCCTCCACTTT	CASSQERQSPYYNSPLHF
-	TRBJ2-1	-	TRBV27	TGTGCCAGCAGTTTATGGTGGAGGGACAGTCTCAATGAGCAGTTCTTC	CASSLWWRDSLNEQFF
-	TRBJ1-1	-	TRBV7-3	TGTGCCAGCAGCTCTGAAATAAACACTGAAGCTTTCTTT	CASSSEINTEAFF
-	TRBJ1-5	-	TRBV5-4	TGTGCCAGCAGCAACCTAGATAGCAATCAGCCCCAGCATTTT	CASSNLDSNQPQHF
-	TRBJ1-1	-	TRBV5-5	TGTGCCAGCAGCTACGGGGGCACAGTGAACACTGAAGCTTTCTTT	CASSYGGTVNTEAFF
TRBD1	TRBJ2-1	-	TRBV5-1	TGCGCCAGCAGCGCGTCCGGGACAGGGGGCACTGAGCAGTTCTTC	CASSASGTGGTEQFF
-	TRBJ2-6	few	TRBV29-1	TGCAGCGTTGAGCTCGGACGGAGCTCTGGGGCCAACGTCCTGACTTTC	CSVELGRSSGANVLTF
-	TRBJ1-2	few	TRBV7-2	TGTGCCAGCAGCTCTCGACGGGGGTGGGAGGATGGCTACACCTTC	CASSSRRGWEDGYTF
-	TRBJ2-5	-	TRBV6-1	TGTGCCAGGAGTGGGAGGTTTCGGGGGAAGGAACAAGGACAAGAGACCCAGTACTTC	CARSGRFRGKEQGQETQYF
-	TRBJ1-3	-	TRBV29-1	TGCAGCGTGGGGATAGGGCTGGCTGGAAACACCATATATTTT	CSVGIGLAGNTIYF
-	TRBJ2-4	-	TRBV5-6	TGTGCCAGCGGGAGTCGGGCCAAAAACATTCAGTACTTC	CASGSRAKNIQYF
-	TRBJ2-1	many	TRBV7-3	TGTGCCAGCAGCTTGGCGGGAAACAATGAGCAGTTCTTC	CASSLAGNNEQFF